This T cell receptor beta chain was identified in a study of blood T cell repertoires in COVID-19. In the authors' methods: Estimation of nucleated cell counts was performed using reference gene primer amplification. Repertoires were generated with immunoSEQ multiplex PCR, while TCRdb's copy carries only in-frame clones and drops some. That table supplies the V and J calls and clone size; D and trimming were determined from the DNA. In the table there are a few hundred thousand clones, 85% of which are singletons. This clonotype originated in a woman aged 18-29 years with acute or convalescent COVID-19. The sample taken for sequencing was peripheral blood.

CDR3 bases: TGTGCCAGTAGTACACAACAGGGTCATCCTGGCTACACCTTC. It yields the protein CASSTQQGHPGYTF. V and J are TRBV19 and TRBJ1-2, with a tentative D call TRBD1 (6 bases). Trimming removed 4 bases from V and 7 bases from J, with 16 bases in between. The germline V gene encodes CDR1 LNHDA and CDR2 SQIVND (reference sequence). This CDR3 contains 14 residues.